These T cell receptor beta chains were read from a single sample in a study of CD8 T cells in Susac syndrome. TCRdb re-called the immunoSEQ multiplex PCR reads through MiXCR, storing one row per CDR3 protein. The data contain 130,000 to 150,000 distinct CDR3 sequences, approximately 95% of them singletons. The sequenced sample consisted of CD4+ T cells from PBMCs. The receptors stem from a human donor in good health. The CDR3 runs from the conserved cysteine through the conserved F or W. Fields, in order: clone size, J gene, V gene, D gene, CDR3 length, CDR3 DNA, CDR3 protein. The D gene is left open where the match is weak. Only part of the rows carry a size: once, few, many, or a class if the clone is expanded.

few,TRBJ2-3,TRBV7-9,NA,15,TGTGCCAGCAGCTTAGGGACTCCACATGCGGGTACGCAGTATTTT,CASSLGTPHAGTQYF
NA,TRBJ1-2,TRBV25-1,NA,12,TGTGCCAGCAGTGAAGGGGAGGCCGGCTACACCTTC,CASSEGEAGYTF
NA,TRBJ1-4,TRBV18,TRBD1,15,TGTGCCAGCTCACCACAAGGCGGGACAGATGAAAAACTGTTTTTT,CASSPQGGTDEKLFF
NA,TRBJ1-2,TRBV29-1,NA,13,TGCAGCGTTGGAGGGGGTGAGGGCTATGGCTACACCTTC,CSVGGGEGYGYTF
once,TRBJ2-5,TRBV10-3,NA,12,TGTGCCATCAGTGACAGGGAAGAGACCCAGTACTTC,CAISDREETQYF
NA,TRBJ2-7,TRBV5-4,TRBD1,14,TGTGCCAGCAGCTTACAGGGGGTCTCCTACGAGCAGTACTTC,CASSLQGVSYEQYF
NA,TRBJ1-2,TRBV2,TRBD1,14,TGTGCCAGCAGCGCCCAGACAGGGGGTGAAGGCTACACCTTC,CASSAQTGGEGYTF
once,TRBJ1-4,TRBV20-1,TRBD1,17,TGCAGTGCTAGAGGGACAGGGGGCCTGCCAACTAATGAAAAACTGTTTTTT,CSARGTGGLPTNEKLFF
NA,TRBJ2-7,TRBV7-2,TRBD1,17,TGTGCCAGCAGCTTAGCACTCTCGGGACAGAACTCCTACGAGCAGTACTTC,CASSLALSGQNSYEQYF
NA,TRBJ2-2,TRBV2,NA,14,TGTGCCAGCAGTGACGGTCAAAACACCGGGGAGCTGTTTTTT,CASSDGQNTGELFF
NA,TRBJ2-7,TRBV5-1,NA,13,TGCGCCAGCAGCCCCCAGGTTCCTGACGAGCAGTACTTC,CASSPQVPDEQYF
NA,TRBJ2-7,TRBV30,TRBD2,15,TGTGCCTGGAGTGCGGGACTAGCGGGAGTATACGAGCAGTACTTC,CAWSAGLAGVYEQYF
NA,TRBJ1-1,TRBV5-1,NA,18,TGCGCCAGCAGCTTGGCCTTGAGAGGACGAGGGTACGGCACTGAAGCTTTCTTT,CASSLALRGRGYGTEAFF
NA,TRBJ1-2,TRBV29-1,NA,11,TGCAGCGTTGACAGGGTGGAAGGCTACATCTTC,CSVDRVEGYIF
NA,TRBJ1-5,TRBV5-6,TRBD1,16,TGTGCCAGCAGCTACAATACAGGGGACAGCAATCAGCCCCAGCATTTT,CASSYNTGDSNQPQHF
NA,TRBJ1-2,TRBV5-4,TRBD1,15,TGTGCCAGCAGCTTGCAGAGGGGGCGGAACTATGGCTACACCTTC,CASSLQRGRNYGYTF
NA,TRBJ1-1,TRBV4-1,NA,15,TGCGCCAGCAGCCAAGGGTGGGGCGATAACACTGAAGCTTTCTTT,CASSQGWGDNTEAFF
NA,TRBJ2-1,TRBV5-1,NA,14,TGCGCCAGCAGCTTGGGGGGTGCGTACAATGAGCAGTTCTTC,CASSLGGAYNEQFF
NA,TRBJ2-7,TRBV12-3/TRBV12-4,NA,12,TGTGCCAGCAGTTTTGGCTTTTACGAGCAGTACTTC,CASSFGFYEQYF
NA,TRBJ2-7,TRBV30,NA,16,TGTGCCTGGAGTGTACTGGGCCCCAGGAGCTCCTACGAGCAGTACTTC,CAWSVLGPRSSYEQYF
NA,TRBJ2-3,TRBV4-2,TRBD2,18,TGTGCCAGCAGCCACAAGGGCCCAGGCGAACTAGCGGGAGATACGCAGTATTTT,CASSHKGPGELAGDTQYF
few,TRBJ2-7,TRBV5-1,TRBD1,15,TGCGCCAGCAGCCCGAACCAGGGACAGGCCTACGAGCAGTACTTC,CASSPNQGQAYEQYF
few,TRBJ2-3,TRBV18,NA,11,TGTGCCAGCTCACCCGCAGATACGCAGTATTTT,CASSPADTQYF
NA,TRBJ1-1,TRBV18,TRBD1,15,TGTGCCAGCTCACACCGGGACAGGGAGGGCACTGAAGCTTTCTTT,CASSHRDREGTEAFF
NA,TRBJ2-1,TRBV10-2,TRBD2,17,TGCGCCAGCAGTGATAGTAGCGGGAGTCGGTCCTACAATGAGCAGTTCTTC,CASSDSSGSRSYNEQFF
NA,TRBJ2-3,TRBV3-1,TRBD2,17,TGTGCCAGCAGCCTCGGACTAGCGGGTCCCCTCACAGATACGCAGTATTTT,CASSLGLAGPLTDTQYF